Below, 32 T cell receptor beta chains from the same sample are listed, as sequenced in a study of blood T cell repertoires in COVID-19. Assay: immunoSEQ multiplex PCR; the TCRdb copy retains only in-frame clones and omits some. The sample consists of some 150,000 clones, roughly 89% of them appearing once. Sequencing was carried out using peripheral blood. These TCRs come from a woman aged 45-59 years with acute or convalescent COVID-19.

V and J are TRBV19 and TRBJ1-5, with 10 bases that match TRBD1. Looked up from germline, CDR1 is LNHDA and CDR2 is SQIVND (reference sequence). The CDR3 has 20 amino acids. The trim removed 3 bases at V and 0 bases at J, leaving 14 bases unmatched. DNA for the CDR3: TGTGCCAGTAGTATTAGGCTCGGGACAGGGGACCTATATAGCAATCAGCCCCAGCATTTT. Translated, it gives CASSIRLGTGDLYSNQPQHF. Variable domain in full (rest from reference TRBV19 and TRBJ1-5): DGGITQSPKYLFRKEGQNVTLSCEQNLNHDAMYWYRQDPGQGLRLIYYSQIVNDFQKGDIAEGYSVSREKKESFPLTVTSAQKNPTAFYLCASSIRLGTGDLYSNQPQHFGDGTRLSIL.

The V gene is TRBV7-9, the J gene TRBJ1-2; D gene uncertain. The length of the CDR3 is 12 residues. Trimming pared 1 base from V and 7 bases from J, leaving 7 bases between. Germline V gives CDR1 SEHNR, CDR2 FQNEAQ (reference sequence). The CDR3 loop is CASSLEQFGYTF. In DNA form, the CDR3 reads TGTGCCAGCAGCTTAGAACAGTTTGGCTACACCTTC.

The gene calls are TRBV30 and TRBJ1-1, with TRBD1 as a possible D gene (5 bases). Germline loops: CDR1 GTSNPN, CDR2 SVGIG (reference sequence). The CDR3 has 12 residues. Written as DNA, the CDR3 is TGTGCTTCTTCTCCAGGGTGGGCTGAAGCTTTCTTT. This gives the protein CASSPGWAEAFF.

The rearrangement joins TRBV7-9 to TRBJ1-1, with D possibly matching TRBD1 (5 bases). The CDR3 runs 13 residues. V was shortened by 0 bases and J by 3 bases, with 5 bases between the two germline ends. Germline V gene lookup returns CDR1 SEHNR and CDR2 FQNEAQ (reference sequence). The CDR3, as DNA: TGTGCCAGCAGCTTAGCAGGGGACACTGAAGCTTTCTTT. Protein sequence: CASSLAGDTEAFF.

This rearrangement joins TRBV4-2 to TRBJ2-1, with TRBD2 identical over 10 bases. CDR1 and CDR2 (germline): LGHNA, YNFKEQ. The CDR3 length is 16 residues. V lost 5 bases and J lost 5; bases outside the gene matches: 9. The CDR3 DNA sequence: TGTGCCAGCAGCATAAACCTAGCGGGAGAAAACAATGAGCAGTTCTTC. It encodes CASSINLAGENNEQFF.

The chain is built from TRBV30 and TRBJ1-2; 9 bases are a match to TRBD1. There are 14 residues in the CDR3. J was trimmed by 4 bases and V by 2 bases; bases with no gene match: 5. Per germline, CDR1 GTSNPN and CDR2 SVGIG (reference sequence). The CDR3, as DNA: TGTGCCTGGAGTTCAGGACAGGGGCCCTATGGCTACACCTTC. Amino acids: CAWSSGQGPYGYTF.

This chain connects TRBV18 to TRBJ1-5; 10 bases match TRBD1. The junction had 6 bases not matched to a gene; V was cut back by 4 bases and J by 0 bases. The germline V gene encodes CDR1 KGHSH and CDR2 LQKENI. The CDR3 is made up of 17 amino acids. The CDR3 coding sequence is TGTGCCAGCTCACTGACAGGGGGCCAATTTAGCAATCAGCCCCAGCATTTT. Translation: CASSLTGGQFSNQPQHF.

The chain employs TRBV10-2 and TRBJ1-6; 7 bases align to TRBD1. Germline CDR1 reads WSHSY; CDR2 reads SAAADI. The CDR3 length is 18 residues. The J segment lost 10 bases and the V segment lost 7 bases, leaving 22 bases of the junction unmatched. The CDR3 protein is CASTSTGFDRPWGSPLHF. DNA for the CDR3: TGCGCCAGCACCTCGACAGGGTTCGATAGGCCCTGGGGCTCACCCCTCCACTTT.

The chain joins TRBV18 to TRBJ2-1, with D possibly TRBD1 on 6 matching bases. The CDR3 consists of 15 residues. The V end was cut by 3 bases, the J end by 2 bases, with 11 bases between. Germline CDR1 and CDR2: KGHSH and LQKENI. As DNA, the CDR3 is TGTGCCAGCTCACCCCAACAGGGTGCCTACAATGAGCAGTTCTTC. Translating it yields CASSPQQGAYNEQFF.

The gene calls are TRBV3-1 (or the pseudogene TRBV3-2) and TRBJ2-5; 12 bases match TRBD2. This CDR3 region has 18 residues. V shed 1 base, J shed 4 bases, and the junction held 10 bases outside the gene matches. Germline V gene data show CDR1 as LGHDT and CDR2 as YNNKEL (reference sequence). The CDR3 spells CASSQGVSSGRAGETQYF. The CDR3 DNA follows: TGTGCCAGCAGCCAAGGGGTCTCTAGCGGGAGGGCCGGAGAGACCCAGTACTTC.

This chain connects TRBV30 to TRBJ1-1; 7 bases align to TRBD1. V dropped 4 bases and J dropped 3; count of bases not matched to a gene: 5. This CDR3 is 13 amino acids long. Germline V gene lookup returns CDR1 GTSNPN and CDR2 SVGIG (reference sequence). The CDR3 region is CAWTRGRDTEAFF. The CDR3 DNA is TGTGCCTGGACTAGGGGGCGCGACACTGAAGCTTTCTTT.

CDR3 in DNA: TGTGCCAGCAGCTTCCTATCACAGGGGAGCTATGGCTACACCTTC. Translating it yields CASSFLSQGSYGYTF. The chain carries TRBV5-5 and TRBJ1-2; 7 nucleotides align to TRBD1. The germline V gene encodes CDR1 SGHKS and CDR2 YYEKEE (reference sequence). The CDR3 has 15 amino acids. J was trimmed by 4 bases and V by 2 bases; bases with no gene match: 8.

Here the CDR3 DNA reads TGTGCCAGCAGCGTAGCTGGGGCTACGCAGTATTTT. Amino acids: CASSVAGATQYF. This chain connects TRBV9 to TRBJ2-3; maybe TRBD1 (5 bases). Germline CDR1 and CDR2: SGDLS and YYNGEE. The CDR3 runs to 12 residues. V lost 0 bases and J 8 bases, leaving 7 bases between the germline ends.

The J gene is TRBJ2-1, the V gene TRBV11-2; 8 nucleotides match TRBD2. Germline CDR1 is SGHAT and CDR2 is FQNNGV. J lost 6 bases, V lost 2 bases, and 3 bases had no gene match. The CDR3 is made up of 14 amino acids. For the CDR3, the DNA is TGTGCCAGCAGCTTAACGGGGGGGGGCAATGAGCAGTTCTTC. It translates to CASSLTGGGNEQFF.

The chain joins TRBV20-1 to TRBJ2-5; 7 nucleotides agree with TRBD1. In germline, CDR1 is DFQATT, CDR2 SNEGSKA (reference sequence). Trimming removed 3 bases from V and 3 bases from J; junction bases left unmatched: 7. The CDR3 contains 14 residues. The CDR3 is CSASYSTGEETQYF. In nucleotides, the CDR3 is TGCAGTGCTAGTTACTCAACAGGGGAAGAGACCCAGTACTTC.

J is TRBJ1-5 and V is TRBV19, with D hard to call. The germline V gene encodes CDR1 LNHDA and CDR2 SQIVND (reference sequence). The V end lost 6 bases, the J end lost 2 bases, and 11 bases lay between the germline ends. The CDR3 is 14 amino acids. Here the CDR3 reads CASSPVGRNQPQHF. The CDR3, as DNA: TGTGCCAGTAGCCCCGTGGGCCGCAATCAGCCCCAGCATTTT. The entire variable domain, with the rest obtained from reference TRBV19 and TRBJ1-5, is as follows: DGGITQSPKYLFRKEGQNVTLSCEQNLNHDAMYWYRQDPGQGLRLIYYSQIVNDFQKGDIAEGYSVSREKKESFPLTVTSAQKNPTAFYLCASSPVGRNQPQHFGDGTRLSIL.

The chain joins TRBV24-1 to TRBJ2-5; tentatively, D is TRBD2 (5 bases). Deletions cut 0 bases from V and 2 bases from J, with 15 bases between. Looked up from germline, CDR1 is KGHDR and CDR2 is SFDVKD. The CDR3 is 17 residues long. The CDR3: CATSDLTLGSLQETQYF. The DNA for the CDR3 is TGTGCCACCAGTGATTTGACACTTGGGAGCTTACAAGAGACCCAGTACTTC.

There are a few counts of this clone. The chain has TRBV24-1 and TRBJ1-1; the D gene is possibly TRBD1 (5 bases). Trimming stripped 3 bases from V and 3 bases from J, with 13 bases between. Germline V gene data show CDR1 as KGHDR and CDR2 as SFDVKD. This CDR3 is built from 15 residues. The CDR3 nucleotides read TGTGCCACCAGTGATAACACAGGCGCTCACACTGAAGCTTTCTTT. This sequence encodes CATSDNTGAHTEAFF.

CDR3 in amino acids: CASSLNGLAGVQETQYF. The CDR3, as DNA: TGTGCCAGCAGTTTAAATGGACTAGCGGGAGTACAAGAGACCCAGTACTTC. This chain links TRBV27 with TRBJ2-5; 13 bases align to TRBD2. From germline, CDR1 is MNHEY and CDR2 SMNVEV (reference sequence). V gave up 2 bases and J gave up 2 bases; unmatched junction bases: 5. There are 17 residues in the CDR3.

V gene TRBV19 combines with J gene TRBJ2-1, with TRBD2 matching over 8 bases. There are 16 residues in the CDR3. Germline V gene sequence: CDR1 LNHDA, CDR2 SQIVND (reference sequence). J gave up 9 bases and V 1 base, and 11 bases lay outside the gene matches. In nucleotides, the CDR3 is TGTGCCAGTAGTATAGGGGGGCTAGCGGGTCGGATTGAGCAGTTCTTC. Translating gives CASSIGGLAGRIEQFF. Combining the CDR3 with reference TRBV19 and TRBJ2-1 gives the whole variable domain DGGITQSPKYLFRKEGQNVTLSCEQNLNHDAMYWYRQDPGQGLRLIYYSQIVNDFQKGDIAEGYSVSREKKESFPLTVTSAQKNPTAFYLCASSIGGLAGRIEQFFGPGTRLTVL.

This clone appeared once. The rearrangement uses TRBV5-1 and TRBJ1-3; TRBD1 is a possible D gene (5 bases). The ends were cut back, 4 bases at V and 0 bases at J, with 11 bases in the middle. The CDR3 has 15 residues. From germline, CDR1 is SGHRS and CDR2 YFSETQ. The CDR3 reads CASSLDSPSGNTIYF. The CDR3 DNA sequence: TGCGCCAGCAGCCTCGACAGCCCCTCTGGAAACACCATATATTTT.

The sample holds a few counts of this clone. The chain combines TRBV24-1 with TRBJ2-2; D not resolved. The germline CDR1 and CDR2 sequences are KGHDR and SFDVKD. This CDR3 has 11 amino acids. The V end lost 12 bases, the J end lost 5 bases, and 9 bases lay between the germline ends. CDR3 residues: CAEYETGELFF. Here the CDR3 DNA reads TGTGCCGAGTACGAGACCGGGGAGCTGTTTTTT.

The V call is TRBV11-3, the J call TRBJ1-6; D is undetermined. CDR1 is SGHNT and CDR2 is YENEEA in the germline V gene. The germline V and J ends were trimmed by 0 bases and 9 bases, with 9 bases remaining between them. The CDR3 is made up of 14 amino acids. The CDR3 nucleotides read TGTGCCAGCAGCTTAGATCCCGGGATTTCACCCCTCCACTTT. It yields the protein CASSLDPGISPLHF.

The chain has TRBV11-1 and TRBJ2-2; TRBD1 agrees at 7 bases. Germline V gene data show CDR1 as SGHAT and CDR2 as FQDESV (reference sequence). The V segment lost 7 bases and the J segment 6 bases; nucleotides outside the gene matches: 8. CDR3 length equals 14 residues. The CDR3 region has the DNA TGTGCCAGCATTGCACAGGGGCAGGCCGGGGAGCTGTTTTTT. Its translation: CASIAQGQAGELFF.

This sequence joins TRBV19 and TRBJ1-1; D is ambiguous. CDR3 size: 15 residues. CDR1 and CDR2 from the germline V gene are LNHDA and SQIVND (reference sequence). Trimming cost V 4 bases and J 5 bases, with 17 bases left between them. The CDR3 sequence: CASSNAPGGGTEAFF. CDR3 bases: TGTGCCAGTAGTAATGCCCCCGGAGGCGGTACTGAAGCTTTCTTT.

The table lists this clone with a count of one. DNA of the CDR3: TGTGCCAGCAGTTACTATCCGCAGGGGGCAGCGGATGGCTACACCTTC. Translated: CASSYYPQGAADGYTF. V gene TRBV6-2 or TRBV6-3 combines with J gene TRBJ1-2; the match to TRBD1 covers 8 bases. V lost 1 base, J lost 6 bases, and 10 bases stayed unmatched. In germline, CDR1 is MNHEY, CDR2 SVGEGT. This CDR3 region has 16 residues.

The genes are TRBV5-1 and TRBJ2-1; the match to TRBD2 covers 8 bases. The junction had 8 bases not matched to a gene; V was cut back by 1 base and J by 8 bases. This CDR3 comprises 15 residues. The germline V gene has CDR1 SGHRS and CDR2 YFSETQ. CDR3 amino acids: CASSLFAGGVYEQFF. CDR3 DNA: TGCGCCAGCAGCTTGTTCGCGGGGGGAGTGTATGAGCAGTTCTTC.

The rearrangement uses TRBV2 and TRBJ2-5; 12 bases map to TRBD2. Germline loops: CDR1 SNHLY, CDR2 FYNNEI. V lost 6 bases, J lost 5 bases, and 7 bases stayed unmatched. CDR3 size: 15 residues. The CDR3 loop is CASSPLTSGSETQYF. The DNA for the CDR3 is TGTGCCAGCAGCCCCCTGACTAGCGGGAGTGAGACCCAGTACTTC.

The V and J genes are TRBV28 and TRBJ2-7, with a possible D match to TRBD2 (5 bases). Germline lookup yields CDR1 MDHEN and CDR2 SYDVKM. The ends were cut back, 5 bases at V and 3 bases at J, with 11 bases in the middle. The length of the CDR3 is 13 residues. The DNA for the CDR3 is TGTGCCAGCAGTAACCGGGGTTTCTACGAGCAGTACTTC. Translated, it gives CASSNRGFYEQYF.

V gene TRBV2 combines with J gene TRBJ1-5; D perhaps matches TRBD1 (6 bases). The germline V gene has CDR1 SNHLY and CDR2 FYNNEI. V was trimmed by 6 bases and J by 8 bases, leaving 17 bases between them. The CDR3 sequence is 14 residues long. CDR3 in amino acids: CASSPNGGREPQHF. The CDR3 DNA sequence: TGTGCCAGCAGCCCTAATGGGGGCAGGGAGCCCCAGCATTTT. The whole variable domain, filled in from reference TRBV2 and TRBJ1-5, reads EPEVTQTPSHQVTQMGQEVILRCVPISNHLYFYWYRQILGQKVEFLVSFYNNEISEKSEIFDDQFSVERPDGSNFTLKIRSTKLEDSAMYFCASSPNGGREPQHFGDGTRLSIL.

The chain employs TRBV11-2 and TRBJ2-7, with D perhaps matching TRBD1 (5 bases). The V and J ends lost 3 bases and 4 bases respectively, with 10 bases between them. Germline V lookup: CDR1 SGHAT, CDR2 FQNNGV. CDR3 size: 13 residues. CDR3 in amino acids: CASSFSGSYEQYF. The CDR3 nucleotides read TGTGCCAGCAGCTTCTCAGGGTCTTACGAGCAGTACTTC.

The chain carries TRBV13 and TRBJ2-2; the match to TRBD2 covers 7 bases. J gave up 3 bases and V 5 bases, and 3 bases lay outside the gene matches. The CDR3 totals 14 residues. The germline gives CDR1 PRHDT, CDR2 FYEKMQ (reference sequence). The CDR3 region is CASSLGLYTGELFF. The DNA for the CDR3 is TGTGCCAGCAGCCTGGGACTATACACCGGGGAGCTGTTTTTT.